What follows are 6 T cell receptor beta chains derived from one specimen sequenced in a study of circulating and synovial CD4+ cells in juvenile arthritis. Profiling relied on immunoSEQ multiplex PCR, and the TCRdb table lists in-frame clones only, not all of them. The sample consists of roughly 2,000 clones, roughly nine tenths of them appearing once. The material sequenced was HLA-DR+ CD4+ T cells from blood. Regarding subset: circulating pathogenic-like lymphocytes, sorted as HLA-DR+CD14-CD3+CD4+CD25low/- blood T cells. The receptors here all came from a human donor with juvenile idiopathic arthritis.

The V call is TRBV11-2, the J call TRBJ2-3, with D perhaps matching TRBD2 (6 bases). CDR1 is SGHAT, CDR2 FQNNGV, per germline. The CDR3 sequence is 14 residues long. The ends were cut back, 3 bases at V and 0 bases at J, with 7 bases in the middle. The CDR3 loop reads CASSLGGSTDTQYF. In DNA, the CDR3 is TGTGCCAGCAGCTTGGGGGGTAGCACAGATACGCAGTATTTT.

V gene TRBV2 combines with J gene TRBJ2-1, with 8 bases matching TRBD1. Germline V gene sequence: CDR1 SNHLY, CDR2 FYNNEI. CDR3 length: 16 amino acids. The V and J ends lost 6 bases and 0 bases, in that order; junction bases with no gene match: 7. The CDR3 DNA reads as TGTGCCAGCAGCCTGGGACAGGACAGCTCCTACAATGAGCAGTTCTTC. Translation: CASSLGQDSSYNEQFF. Drawing the rest from reference TRBV2 and TRBJ2-1, the complete variable domain is EPEVTQTPSHQVTQMGQEVILRCVPISNHLYFYWYRQILGQKVEFLVSFYNNEISEKSEIFDDQFSVERPDGSNFTLKIRSTKLEDSAMYFCASSLGQDSSYNEQFFGPGTRLTVL.

The V and J genes are TRBV10-3 and TRBJ1-2; D is uncertain. Trimming took off 6 bases at V and 3 bases at J, with 8 bases between the two ends. CDR3 length: 12 amino acids. CDR1 is ENHRY and CDR2 is SYGVKD in the germline V gene. The CDR3 loop is CAISGVYYGYTF. The DNA of the CDR3 is TGTGCCATCAGCGGGGTTTACTATGGCTACACCTTC.

This clone was observed a single time. This chain links TRBV30 with TRBJ1-1; D unclear. Germline CDR1 is GTSNPN and CDR2 is SVGIG (reference sequence). The CDR3 is made up of 11 amino acids. Trimming took off 2 bases at V and 11 bases at J, with 12 bases between the two ends. The CDR3 DNA sequence: TGTGCCTGGAGTCCCACGCGGGAGGCTTTCTTT. It yields the protein CAWSPTREAFF.

This clone was seen just once. This chain uses TRBV19 with TRBJ2-1; perhaps TRBD2 as D (6 bases). V shed 5 bases and J shed 8 bases, with 19 bases lying between them. Germline V lookup: CDR1 LNHDA, CDR2 SQIVND (reference sequence). This CDR3 has 15 amino acids. In nucleotides, the CDR3 is TGTGCCAGTAGTCCCTCCGGGAGTGGTTTCGATGAGCAGTTCTTC. It is translated as CASSPSGSGFDEQFF.

The chain links TRBV2 to TRBJ1-5, with D unresolved. Germline V CDR1 and CDR2: SNHLY, FYNNEI. Trimming removed 4 bases at V and 0 bases at J, with 16 bases between. The CDR3 has 17 residues. DNA of the CDR3: TGTGCCAGCAGTGTCAGTGAGGGTAAGCGTAGCAATCAGCCCCAGCATTTT. Its protein is CASSVSEGKRSNQPQHF.